The clone carrying this T cell receptor beta chain was observed a few times. The antigen is undetermined. This record belongs to a study of beta chain features in type 1 diabetes. Overall study results and limits: It was not settled here whether HLA type affects TCRB rearrangement.

The CDR3 consists of 14 residues. V dropped 4 bases and J dropped 0 bases, with 11 bases sitting between them. Germline CDR1 and CDR2: SGHRS and YFSETQ. Sorted CD4+ subsets: naive, central memory, regulatory, stem cell-like memory (CD45RO/CCR7/CD25/CD127/CD95/CD27 panel). cDNA synthesis used the whole RNA isolate, giving expressed TCRB sequences. The average read count of naive, central memory and regulatory T cell samples was 3 million to 4 million. Sequencing used immunoSEQ multiplex PCR; TCRdb keeps in-frame clones, though not all of them. The table shows fewer than 150,000 clones, with less than 9% occurring only once.

The chain carries TRBV5-1 and TRBJ2-7; possibly TRBD1 for D (6 bases). The sequencing sample was made of central memory CD4+ T cells from blood. The clonotype was recovered from a woman in her 30s in good health. The CDR3 loop reads CASSQDSDSYEQYF. In nucleotides, the CDR3 is TGCGCCAGCAGCCAGGACAGTGACTCCTACGAGCAGTACTTC.